These T cell receptor beta chains were read from a single sample in a study of control samples from healthy donors and cancer patients. Assay: immunoSEQ multiplex PCR; the TCRdb copy retains only in-frame clones and omits some. The sample has about 110,000 clones, 85% to 90% seen once. Source material: PBMCs. These receptors all stem from a woman aged 55 to 70 with lung cancer. The CDR3 runs from the conserved cysteine through the conserved F or W. The D gene is left open where the match is weak. Size values are once, few and many counts, or a class for expanded clones, and some rows have none.

V gene: TRBV5-1
clone size: NA
D gene: NA
CDR3 length: 14
J gene: TRBJ2-5
CDR3 DNA: TGCGCCAGCAGCTTGGTGGAAGAGTTAGAGACCCAGTACTTC
CDR3 protein: CASSLVEELETQYF

V gene: TRBV10-3
clone size: NA
D gene: NA
CDR3 length: 14
J gene: TRBJ1-2
CDR3 DNA: TGTGCCATCAGTGATCGCGGGGGGGTCTATGGCTACACCTTC
CDR3 protein: CAISDRGGVYGYTF

V gene: TRBV6-5
clone size: NA
D gene: NA
CDR3 length: 13
J gene: TRBJ2-7
CDR3 DNA: TGTGCCAGCAGCGTGATTGGGTCGTACGAGCAGTACTTC
CDR3 protein: CASSVIGSYEQYF

V gene: TRBV6-5
clone size: NA
D gene: NA
CDR3 length: 12
J gene: TRBJ1-1
CDR3 DNA: TGTGCCAGCAGCAAGGACAGCACTGAAGCTTTCTTT
CDR3 protein: CASSKDSTEAFF

V gene: TRBV18
clone size: NA
D gene: NA
CDR3 length: 16
J gene: TRBJ1-4
CDR3 DNA: TGTGCCAGCTCACCACAGGAAGGCAGAACTAATGAAAAACTGTTTTTT
CDR3 protein: CASSPQEGRTNEKLFF

V gene: TRBV27
clone size: NA
D gene: TRBD1
CDR3 length: 13
J gene: TRBJ1-2
CDR3 DNA: TGTGCCAGCAGTCCACAGGGGGCTGGTGGCTACACCTTC
CDR3 protein: CASSPQGAGGYTF

V gene: TRBV18
clone size: NA
D gene: TRBD1
CDR3 length: 15
J gene: TRBJ1-4
CDR3 DNA: TGTGCCAGCTCACCAGGGACAGGGATAAATGAAAAACTGTTTTTT
CDR3 protein: CASSPGTGINEKLFF

V gene: TRBV14
clone size: NA
D gene: NA
CDR3 length: 15
J gene: TRBJ2-1
CDR3 DNA: TGTGCCAGCAGCTCCAGGGACTCGCGGCCCAATGAGCAGTTCTTC
CDR3 protein: CASSSRDSRPNEQFF

V gene: TRBV29-1
clone size: NA
D gene: TRBD1
CDR3 length: 14
J gene: TRBJ2-7
CDR3 DNA: TGCAGCGCACGGACAGGGGGTGATCGCCACGAGCAGTACTTC
CDR3 protein: CSARTGGDRHEQYF

V gene: TRBV27
clone size: once
D gene: NA
CDR3 length: 13
J gene: TRBJ2-3
CDR3 DNA: TGTGCCACCGGACTATCGCCCACAGATACGCAGTATTTT
CDR3 protein: CATGLSPTDTQYF

V gene: TRBV6-5
clone size: few
D gene: TRBD1
CDR3 length: 13
J gene: TRBJ1-6
CDR3 DNA: TGTGCCGCCAAGGGACAGTATAATTCACCCCTCCACTTT
CDR3 protein: CAAKGQYNSPLHF

V gene: TRBV7-3
clone size: once
D gene: NA
CDR3 length: 15
J gene: TRBJ1-2
CDR3 DNA: TGTGCCAGCAGCCCAGACCCCGACGGCCTAGGAGGCTACACCTTC
CDR3 protein: CASSPDPDGLGGYTF

V gene: TRBV7-3
clone size: NA
D gene: NA
CDR3 length: 13
J gene: TRBJ1-2
CDR3 DNA: TGTGCCAGCAGCCCCGGGACCAACTATGGCTACACCTTC
CDR3 protein: CASSPGTNYGYTF

V gene: TRBV7-9
clone size: NA
D gene: TRBD1
CDR3 length: 14
J gene: TRBJ2-3
CDR3 DNA: TGTGCCAGCCCATCGTGGACAGGGGGCGATACGCAGTATTTT
CDR3 protein: CASPSWTGGDTQYF

V gene: TRBV29-1
clone size: NA
D gene: NA
CDR3 length: 11
J gene: TRBJ1-1
CDR3 DNA: TGCAGCGGTGGGAACTCCCCTGGAGCTTTCTTT
CDR3 protein: CSGGNSPGAFF

V gene: TRBV13
clone size: NA
D gene: NA
CDR3 length: 19
J gene: TRBJ1-1
CDR3 DNA: TGTGCCAGCAGCTCTACCCTTGGGACGCTGGGGAGGTTGAACACTGAAGCTTTCTTT
CDR3 protein: CASSSTLGTLGRLNTEAFF

V gene: TRBV14
clone size: NA
D gene: TRBD2
CDR3 length: 17
J gene: TRBJ2-3
CDR3 DNA: TGTGCCAGCAGCCAAGGTCTAGCGGGAGGAAGCACAGATACGCAGTATTTT
CDR3 protein: CASSQGLAGGSTDTQYF